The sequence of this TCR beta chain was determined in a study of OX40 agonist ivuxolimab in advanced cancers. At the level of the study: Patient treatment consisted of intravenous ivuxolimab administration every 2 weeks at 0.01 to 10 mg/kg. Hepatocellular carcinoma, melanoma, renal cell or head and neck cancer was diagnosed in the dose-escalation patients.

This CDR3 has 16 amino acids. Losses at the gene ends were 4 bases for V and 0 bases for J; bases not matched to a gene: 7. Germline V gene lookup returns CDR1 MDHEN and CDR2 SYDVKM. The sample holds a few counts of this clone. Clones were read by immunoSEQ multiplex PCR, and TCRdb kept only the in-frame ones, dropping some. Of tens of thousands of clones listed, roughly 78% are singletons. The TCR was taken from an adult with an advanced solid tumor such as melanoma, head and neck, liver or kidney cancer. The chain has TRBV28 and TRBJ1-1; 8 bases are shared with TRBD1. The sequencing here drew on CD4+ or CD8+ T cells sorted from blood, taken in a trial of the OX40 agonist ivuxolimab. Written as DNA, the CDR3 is TGTGCCAGCAGTTCCGGGACAGGCCCCTTGAACACTGAAGCTTTCTTT. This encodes CASSSGTGPLNTEAFF.